Listed below are T cell receptor beta chains from one sample, sequenced in a study of blood T cell repertoires in COVID-19. The assay was immunoSEQ multiplex PCR, and TCRdb's table has in-frame clones only and misses some. The profile shows 150,000 to 160,000 clones, roughly 83% of them singletons. Material for sequencing was peripheral blood. Receptors originate from an older woman with COVID-19, enrolled during active disease. The CDR3 runs from the conserved cysteine through the conserved F or W.

j_call v_call cdr3_aa
TRBJ1-1 TRBV4-2 CASIQDRGTEAFF
TRBJ1-2 TRBV7-9 CASTGGNYGYTF
TRBJ2-2 TRBV5-6 CASSPGTGGTGELFF
TRBJ1-2 TRBV7-8 CASSLDSFSNYGYTF
TRBJ1-2 TRBV6-5 CASSQTQNYGYTF
TRBJ2-5 TRBV5-4 CASSLGSGAPDQETQYF
TRBJ2-7 TRBV5-1 CASSLAAGLGSYEQYF
TRBJ2-7 TRBV6-5 CASRGTGYEQYF
TRBJ2-4 TRBV5-4 CASSFGGDIQYF
TRBJ2-3 TRBV9 CASSVVPGGTNTQYF
TRBJ2-4 TRBV5-1 CASSLLQGAKNIQYF
TRBJ1-5 TRBV6-5 CASRGTGTQPQHF
TRBJ2-1 TRBV29-1 CSVVKTGTYNEQFF
TRBJ2-5 TRBV7-7 CASSLGRQSHETQYF
TRBJ2-2 TRBV6-5 CATQGARTGELFF
TRBJ2-7 TRBV11-2 CASSPSGGEGPYEQYF
TRBJ2-1 TRBV6-5 CASSSVGIGTYEQFF
TRBJ1-2 TRBV14 CASSQNRADGYTF
TRBJ2-5 TRBV7-3 CASSFGTGAETQYF
TRBJ1-6 TRBV18 CASSVGGNSPLHF
TRBJ2-1 TRBV18 CASSPRTGNNEQFF
TRBJ1-1 TRBV6-4 CASRQGMNTEAFF
TRBJ2-3 TRBV6-6 CASSYSMRLSGDTQYF
TRBJ1-5 TRBV7-9 CASSPGTGGRFSNQPQHF